There are many counts of the clone carrying this TCR beta chain. What it binds is not known. The method for making cDNA was 5'RACE, and it used 10-nucleotide random UMIs. The output of every sequencing run exceeded 160 million TCR-beta sequences, derived from 15-18 subjects. TCRdb analysed the 5' RACE reads with MiXCR anew, one entry per CDR3 protein. There are fewer than 60,000 distinct CDR3 sequences in the sample; about an eighth occur only once, and less than 5.5% lies in the top ten. The data were taken from a study of neurological immune-mediated disorders. Broader study findings: Sharing of CDR3 amino acid sequences among expanded clones across subjects was absent, suggesting private repertoires in all groups. HTLV-1-associated myelopathy led in TCR clonal expansion, while multiple sclerosis ranked lowest, below healthy controls.

CDR3 length: 16 amino acids. The V segment lost 6 bases and the J segment 3 bases; nucleotides outside the gene matches: 5. Time point denoted: longitudinal time-point 2. The receptor was isolated from a male donor with HTLV-1-associated myelopathy (HAM/TSP). The chain links TRBV12-3 or TRBV12-4 to TRBJ2-1; 13 nucleotides line up with TRBD2. Sample: PBMCs. This CDR3 is CASRTRLAGGYNEQFF. The DNA of the CDR3 is TGTGCCAGCAGAACAAGACTAGCGGGGGGCTACAATGAGCAGTTCTTC.